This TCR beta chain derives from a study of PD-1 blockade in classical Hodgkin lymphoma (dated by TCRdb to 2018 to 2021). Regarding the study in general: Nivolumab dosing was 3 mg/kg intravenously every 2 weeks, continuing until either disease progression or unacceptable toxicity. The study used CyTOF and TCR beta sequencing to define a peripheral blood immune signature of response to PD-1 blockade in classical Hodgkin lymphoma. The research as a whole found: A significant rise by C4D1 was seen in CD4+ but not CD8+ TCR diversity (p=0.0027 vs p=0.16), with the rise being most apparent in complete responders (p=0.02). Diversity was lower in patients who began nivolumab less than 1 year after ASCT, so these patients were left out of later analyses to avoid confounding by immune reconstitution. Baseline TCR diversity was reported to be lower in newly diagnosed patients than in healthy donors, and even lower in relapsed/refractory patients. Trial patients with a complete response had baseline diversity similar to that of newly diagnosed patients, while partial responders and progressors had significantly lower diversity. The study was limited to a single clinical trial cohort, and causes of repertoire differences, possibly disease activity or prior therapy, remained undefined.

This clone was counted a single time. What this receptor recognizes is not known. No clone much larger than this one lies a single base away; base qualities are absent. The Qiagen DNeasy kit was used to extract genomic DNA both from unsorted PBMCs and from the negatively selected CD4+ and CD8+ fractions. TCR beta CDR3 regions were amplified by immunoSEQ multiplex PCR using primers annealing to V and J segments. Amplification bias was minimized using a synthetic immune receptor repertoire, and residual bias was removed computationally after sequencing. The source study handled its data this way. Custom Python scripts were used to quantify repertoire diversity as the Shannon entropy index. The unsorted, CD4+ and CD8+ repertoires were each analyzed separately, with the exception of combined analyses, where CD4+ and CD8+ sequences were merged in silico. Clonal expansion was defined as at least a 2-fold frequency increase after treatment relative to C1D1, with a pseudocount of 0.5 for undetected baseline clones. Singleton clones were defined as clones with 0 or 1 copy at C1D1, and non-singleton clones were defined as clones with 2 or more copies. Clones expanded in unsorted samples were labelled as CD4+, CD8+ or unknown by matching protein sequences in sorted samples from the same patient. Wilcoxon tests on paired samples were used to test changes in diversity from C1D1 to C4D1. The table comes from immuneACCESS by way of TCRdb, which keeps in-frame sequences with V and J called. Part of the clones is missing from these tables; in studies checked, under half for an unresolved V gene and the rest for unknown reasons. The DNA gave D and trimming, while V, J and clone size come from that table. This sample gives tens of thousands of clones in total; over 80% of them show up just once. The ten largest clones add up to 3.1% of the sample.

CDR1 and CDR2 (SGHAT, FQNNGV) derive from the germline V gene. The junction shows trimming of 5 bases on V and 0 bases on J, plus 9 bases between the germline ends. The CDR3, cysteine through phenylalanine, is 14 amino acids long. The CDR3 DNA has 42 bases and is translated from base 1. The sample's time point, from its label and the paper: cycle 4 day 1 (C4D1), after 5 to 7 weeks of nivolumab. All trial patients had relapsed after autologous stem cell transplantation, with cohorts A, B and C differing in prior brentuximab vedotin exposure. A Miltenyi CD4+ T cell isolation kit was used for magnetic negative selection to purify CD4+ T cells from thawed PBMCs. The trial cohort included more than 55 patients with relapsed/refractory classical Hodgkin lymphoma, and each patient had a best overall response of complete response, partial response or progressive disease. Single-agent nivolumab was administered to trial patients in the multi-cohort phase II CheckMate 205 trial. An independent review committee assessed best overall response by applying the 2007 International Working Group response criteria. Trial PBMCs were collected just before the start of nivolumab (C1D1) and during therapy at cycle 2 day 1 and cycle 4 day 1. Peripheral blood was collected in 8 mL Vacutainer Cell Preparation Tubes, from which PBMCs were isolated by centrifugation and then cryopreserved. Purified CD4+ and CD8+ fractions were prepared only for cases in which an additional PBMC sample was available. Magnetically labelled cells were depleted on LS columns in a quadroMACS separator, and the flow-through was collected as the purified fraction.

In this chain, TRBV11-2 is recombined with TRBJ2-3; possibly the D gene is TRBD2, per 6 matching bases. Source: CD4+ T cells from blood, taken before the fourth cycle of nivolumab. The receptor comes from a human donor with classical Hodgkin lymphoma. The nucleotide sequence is TGTGCCAGCAGCCCCCGGGGGAGCACAGATACGCAGTATTTT. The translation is CASSPRGSTDTQYF.